This entry lists 26 T cell receptor beta chains sequenced from one sample in a study of PD-1 blockade in classical Hodgkin lymphoma. Every one of the patients relapsed after autologous stem cell transplantation (brentuximab vedotin exposure was variable). Here immunoSEQ multiplex PCR was the method, and the copy in TCRdb shows in-frame clones only, minus some. Of around 36,000 clones in the sample, around 86% were seen once. The sample was peripheral blood mononuclear cells (PBMCs), taken at baseline. The source of these receptors is a human donor with classical Hodgkin lymphoma.

The chain joins TRBV30 to TRBJ1-4; TRBD1 might be the D (5 bases). V was clipped by 6 bases and J by 5 bases, with 10 bases between them. The CDR3 has 12 residues. Germline lookup yields CDR1 GTSNPN and CDR2 SVGIG (reference sequence). The CDR3 coding sequence is TGTGCCTGTCTGGGACTCAATGAAAAACTGTTTTTT. As protein: CACLGLNEKLFF.

The chain's CDR3 is CASSQGQGTSYEQYF. In DNA, the CDR3 is TGCGCCAGCAGCCAAGGGCAGGGTACATCTTACGAGCAGTACTTC. The genes are TRBV4-3 and TRBJ2-7; D possibly corresponds to TRBD1 (5 bases). The CDR3 totals 15 residues. V was clipped by 1 base and J by 4 bases, with 14 bases between them. In germline, CDR1 is LGHNA, CDR2 YSLEER.

This clone appeared a few times. The gene calls are TRBV6-5 and TRBJ1-5; D gene uncertain. Trimming took 3 bases from V and 0 from J, leaving 3 bases between them. Germline CDR1 reads MNHEY; CDR2 reads SVGAGI. The CDR3 has 13 amino acids. The CDR3, as DNA: TGTGCCAGCAGTTATAATAGCAATCAGCCCCAGCATTTT. As protein: CASSYNSNQPQHF.

The CDR3 nucleotides read TGTGCCAGCAATTGGGACAGGCAAGAGACCCAGTACTTC. Translating it yields CASNWDRQETQYF. The rearrangement uses TRBV2 and TRBJ2-5, with TRBD1 identical over 8 bases. V trimming: 7 bases; J trimming: 2 bases; junction bases outside the gene matches: 3. The V gene's germline CDR1 is SNHLY and CDR2 FYNNEI. The CDR3 is made up of 13 amino acids.

The table lists this clone with a count of one. The CDR3 coding sequence is TGTGCCAGCAGCTTCCTCCGGGACAGGGGCACTGAAGCTTTCTTT. This codes for CASSFLRDRGTEAFF. The J gene is TRBJ1-1, the V gene TRBV7-3; 10 positions match TRBD1. There are 15 residues in the CDR3. The germline V gene has CDR1 SGHTA and CDR2 FQGTGA. With 3 bases clipped from V and 4 bases from J, the junction kept 5 bases outside the gene matches.

The chain is built from TRBV28 and TRBJ1-2; no firm D call. The germline V and J ends were trimmed by 6 bases and 6 bases, with 20 bases remaining between them. The CDR3 extends over 15 amino acids. Per the germline V gene, CDR1 is MDHEN and CDR2 is SYDVKM. CDR3 DNA sequence: TGTGCCAGCAGCTCCTTAAGACCGAGAAATGATGGCTACACCTTC. As protein: CASSSLRPRNDGYTF.

The chain uses TRBV5-6 and TRBJ1-6, with D maybe TRBD1 (6 bases). From germline, CDR1 is SGHDT and CDR2 YYEEEE. The CDR3 totals 15 residues. V lost 0 bases, J lost 9 bases, and 13 bases lay in between. The CDR3 spells CASSLAGQGISPLHF. The CDR3 DNA sequence: TGTGCCAGCAGCTTGGCCGGGCAGGGGATTTCACCCCTCCACTTT.

The rearrangement joins TRBV7-8 to TRBJ1-5; D call uncertain. Germline loops: CDR1 SGHVS, CDR2 FQNEAQ. The CDR3 loop spans 15 amino acids. Trimming cost V 2 bases and J 0 bases, with 8 bases left between them. This CDR3 is CASSLSQVSNQPQHF. In DNA, the CDR3 is TGTGCCAGCAGCTTAAGCCAGGTTAGCAATCAGCCCCAGCATTTT. Variable domain in full (rest from reference TRBV7-8 and TRBJ1-5): GAGVSQSPRYKVAKRGQDVALRCDPISGHVSLFWYQQALGQGPEFLTYFQNEAQLDKSGLPSDRFFAERPEGSVSTLKIQRTQQEDSAVYLCASSLSQVSNQPQHFGDGTRLSIL.

The chain has TRBV5-6 and TRBJ1-4; a possible D gene is TRBD1 (5 bases). Germline assignment: CDR1 SGHDT and CDR2 YYEEEE. Trimming pared 3 bases from V and 4 bases from J, leaving 10 bases between. The CDR3 contains 14 residues. CDR3 sequence reads: CASSYRRGNEKLFF. The CDR3 nucleotides read TGTGCCAGCAGCTACAGGAGAGGTAATGAAAAACTGTTTTTT.

The J gene is TRBJ1-1, the V gene TRBV6-1; weak D call: TRBD1 (6 bases). The CDR3 is 12 amino acids. Germline CDR1 and CDR2: MNHNS and SASEGT. Trimming took 8 bases from V and 5 from J, leaving 12 bases between them. The CDR3 nucleotides are TGTGCCAGCCCTAACAGGGTGACTGAAGCTTTCTTT. Translation gives CASPNRVTEAFF.

The J gene is TRBJ1-6, the V gene TRBV9; D gene unclear. The CDR3 has 15 amino acids. CDR1 and CDR2 (germline): SGDLS, YYNGEE. V was clipped by 4 bases and J by 6 bases, with 14 bases between them. The DNA for the CDR3 is TGTGCCAGCAGCCCGAGAACGGGGATTAATTCACCCCTCCACTTT. It yields the protein CASSPRTGINSPLHF.

This chain joins TRBV2 and TRBJ2-7; D unclear. The germline V gene has CDR1 SNHLY and CDR2 FYNNEI. CDR3 length: 15 residues. V lost 6 bases and J lost 0, with 15 bases in between. The CDR3 loop reads CASRVLRKRSYEQYF. For the CDR3, the DNA is TGTGCCAGCAGAGTGCTCCGAAAACGCTCCTACGAGCAGTACTTC.

The genes are TRBV28 and TRBJ2-7; 8 bases map to TRBD1. Germline V gene data show CDR1 as MDHEN and CDR2 as SYDVKM. V lost 1 base to trimming and J lost 1 base; unmatched junction nucleotides: 6. The CDR3 covers 16 residues. CDR3 in DNA: TGTGCCAGCAGTTTATTTTCCGGGACAGGATCCTACGAGCAGTACTTC. Its translation is CASSLFSGTGSYEQYF.

J is TRBJ2-2 and V is TRBV27; D may be TRBD1 (6 bases). Trimming shortened V by 6 bases and J by 6 bases, and 14 bases separated the two germline ends. This CDR3 has 14 residues. Germline CDR1 MNHEY, CDR2 SMNVEV (reference sequence). The CDR3, as DNA: TGTGCCAGCAGCGAACAGGGTAGAGCCGGGGAGCTGTTTTTT. It translates to CASSEQGRAGELFF.

This clone showed up just once. The J gene is TRBJ2-7, the V gene TRBV4-3; 7 positions agree with TRBD1. CDR1 and CDR2 (germline): LGHNA, YSLEER. J was trimmed by 2 bases and V by 0 bases; bases with no gene match: 4. The CDR3 covers 15 residues. In nucleotides, the CDR3 is TGCGCCAGCAGCCAAGATAGGGACAGCCCCTACGAGCAGTACTTC. This sequence encodes CASSQDRDSPYEQYF.

The V and J genes are TRBV2 and TRBJ2-1; possibly TRBD1 or TRBD2 for D (7 bases each). The germline V and J ends were trimmed by 4 bases and 8 bases, with 15 bases remaining between them. The CDR3 has 14 residues. Germline CDR1 and CDR2: SNHLY and FYNNEI. The CDR3 protein is CASSGEGAIDEQFF. CDR3 DNA: TGTGCCAGCAGTGGGGAGGGGGCGATTGATGAGCAGTTCTTC.

This clone was observed a handful of times. This chain joins TRBV19 and TRBJ2-5; D remains ambiguous. Germline V CDR1 and CDR2: LNHDA, SQIVND (reference sequence). V shed 5 bases and J shed 5 bases, with 12 bases lying between them. The CDR3 runs 13 residues. CDR3 protein: CASSLSSDETQYF. In DNA form, the CDR3 reads TGTGCCAGTAGTCTGAGCAGCGACGAGACCCAGTACTTC.

CDR3 sequence: CASSYGGGWSPTEQYF. The CDR3 bases are TGTGCCAGCAGTTACGGGGGGGGCTGGTCTCCCACCGAGCAGTACTTC. The J gene is TRBJ2-7, the V gene TRBV6-5, with TRBD2 as a possible D gene (7 bases). The V and J ends lost 2 bases and 6 bases respectively, with 20 bases between them. The CDR3 runs 16 residues. The germline V gene has CDR1 MNHEY and CDR2 SVGAGI.

This clone was counted only a few times. The chain recombines TRBV7-6 with TRBJ2-7; TRBD2 matches at 11 bases. Germline V CDR1 and CDR2: SGHVS, FNYEAQ. V was pared by 4 bases and J by 5 bases, with 4 bases of the junction left unmatched. The CDR3 spans 14 residues. The CDR3 DNA follows: TGTGCCAGCAGCTCCCTAGCGGGGGGCCACGAGCAGTACTTC. Its translation: CASSSLAGGHEQYF.

The chain joins TRBV5-1 to TRBJ2-3; D call uncertain. This CDR3 has 14 residues. With 0 bases removed from V and 3 bases from J, the gap between germline ends came to 8 bases. Germline V gives CDR1 SGHRS, CDR2 YFSETQ. The CDR3 protein is CASSLGFSTDTQYF. CDR3 DNA sequence: TGCGCCAGCAGCTTGGGGTTTTCGACAGATACGCAGTATTTT.

A single count supports this clone. The chain uses TRBV18 and TRBJ2-1; 8 nucleotides align to TRBD2. The germline gives CDR1 KGHSH, CDR2 LQKENI. This CDR3 is 17 amino acids long. The trim removed 3 bases at V and 0 bases at J, leaving 7 bases unmatched. CDR3 DNA: TGTGCCAGCTCACCCGGCGACGGGAGGGCCTCCTACAATGAGCAGTTCTTC. Translating gives CASSPGDGRASYNEQFF.

This sequence joins TRBV7-9 and TRBJ2-3, with 12 bases lining up with TRBD2. The CDR3 covers 19 residues. Germline V gives CDR1 SEHNR, CDR2 FQNEAQ (reference sequence). Trimming removed 1 base from V and 6 bases from J; junction bases left unmatched: 14. The CDR3 loop is CASSLVRLAGGPARDTQYF. The CDR3 bases are TGTGCCAGCAGCTTAGTACGCCTAGCGGGGGGGCCAGCTAGGGATACGCAGTATTTT.

This chain connects TRBV28 to TRBJ2-5, with TRBD1 identical over 8 bases. Germline V gene lookup returns CDR1 MDHEN and CDR2 SYDVKM. The CDR3 totals 15 residues. Trimming cost V 4 bases and J 5 bases; bases outside gene matches: 9. CDR3 loop: CASSSLRGLRETQYF. The CDR3 nucleotides read TGTGCCAGCAGTTCTCTCAGGGGGCTCAGGGAGACCCAGTACTTC.

The chain uses TRBV6-5 and TRBJ1-1; 9 nucleotides agree with TRBD1. The CDR3 totals 13 residues. Germline trimming cut 11 bases from V and 3 bases from J; bases unmatched to any gene: 7. CDR1 MNHEY and CDR2 SVGAGI come from the germline V gene. CDR3 DNA sequence: TGTGCCGCGAACAGGGGGCAGGACACTGAAGCTTTCTTT. This gives the protein CAANRGQDTEAFF.

V is TRBV19 and J is TRBJ2-7; no definite D call. The germline V and J ends were trimmed by 2 bases and 7 bases, with 3 bases remaining between them. The CDR3 runs to 10 residues. Germline lookup yields CDR1 LNHDA and CDR2 SQIVND (reference sequence). In nucleotides, the CDR3 is TGTGCCAGTAGTATAAAAGAGCAGTACTTC. Translated: CASSIKEQYF.

The rearrangement links TRBV7-9 to TRBJ2-7; 7 bases map to TRBD1. V shed 5 bases, J shed 2 bases, and the junction held 6 bases outside the gene matches. CDR3 length equals 14 residues. The germline V gene has CDR1 SEHNR and CDR2 FQNEAQ (reference sequence). CDR3 sequence: CASSPQGVPYEQYF. CDR3 in DNA: TGTGCCAGCAGCCCCCAGGGGGTACCCTACGAGCAGTACTTC.